The 32 T cell receptor beta chains given below trace back to one sample, sequenced in a study of regulatory T cells in long-lasting Graves disease. Building the TCR beta libraries relied on iRepertoire HTBI primers, and CDR3 regions underwent Arm-PCR. TCRdb analysed the multiplex PCR reads with MiXCR anew, one entry per CDR3 protein. The sample includes fewer than 650,000 distinct CDR3 sequences, roughly 15% of them seen just once. As to time point: newly diagnosed GD, antithyroid drugs for less than 3 months. Scientists built the TCR library using RNA that was extracted from PBMCs. These sequences were also reported in another study, on T cells in Graves' hyperthyroidism and ophthalmopathy.

The sample here was peripheral blood mononuclear cells (PBMCs), taken at new diagnosis, from a patient treated with antithyroid drugs. The receptor set was obtained from a woman aged 30 to 39 with Graves disease.

This sequence joins TRBV19 and TRBJ2-2; D is unclear. Germline V CDR1 and CDR2: LNHDA, SQIVND (reference sequence). Trimming took 10 bases from V and 1 from J, leaving 10 bases between them. The CDR3 is 13 residues long. CDR3 loop: CAIRTVNTGELFF. CDR3 DNA: TGTGCCATCCGGACGGTGAACACCGGGGAGCTGTTTTTT.

This clonotype was recorded a few times. The chain joins TRBV27 to TRBJ2-1; D is unresolved. In germline, CDR1 is MNHEY, CDR2 SMNVEV (reference sequence). Trimming pared 2 bases from V and 5 bases from J, leaving 7 bases between. The CDR3 extends over 13 amino acids. As DNA, the CDR3 is TGTGCCAGCAGTTTAGCCAGCGACAATGAGCAGTTCTTC. It yields the protein CASSLASDNEQFF.

The chain combines TRBV18 with TRBJ1-1; possible D gene TRBD1, 5 bases. This CDR3 is built from 16 residues. Germline loops: CDR1 KGHSH, CDR2 LQKENI. The V end was cut by 5 bases, the J end by 2 bases, with 18 bases between. The CDR3 nucleotides are TGTGCCAGCTCAATAATTGACAGCGCCACAAACACTGAAGCTTTCTTT. This sequence encodes CASSIIDSATNTEAFF.

This clonotype was picked up many times. This chain links TRBV24-1 with TRBJ1-4, with D unclear. From germline, CDR1 is KGHDR and CDR2 SFDVKD. The V and J ends lost 1 base and 8 bases respectively, with 7 bases between them. This CDR3 has 13 residues. CDR3 sequence (DNA): TGTGCCACCAGTGATTTCAGGTCCGAAAAACTGTTTTTT. Amino acid sequence: CATSDFRSEKLFF.

For this clonotype: This likely stems from a read error, as it lies one base from a far larger clone. The rearrangement uses TRBV11-3 and TRBJ2-7; 8 nucleotides line up with TRBD1. In germline, CDR1 is SGHNT, CDR2 YENEEA. The CDR3 runs to 14 residues. With V trimmed by 4 bases and J by 3 bases, 5 bases remained unmatched. The CDR3 DNA reads as TGTGCCAGCAGCTCGCCGGGACAGGACTACGAGCAGTACTTC. This translates into CASSSPGQDYEQYF.

This clonotype was counted between two and nine times. The chain links TRBV19 to TRBJ2-3, with TRBD2 matching over 10 bases. The CDR3 loop spans 14 amino acids. The trim removed 4 bases at V and 12 bases at J, leaving 10 bases unmatched. Germline CDR1 is LNHDA and CDR2 is SQIVND (reference sequence). The CDR3 DNA reads TGTGCCAGTAGTAGTCTACTAGCGGGACAGTCTCAGTATTTT. This translates into CASSSLLAGQSQYF.

Only a few counts were recorded for this clonotype. The CDR3 is CASSWGRKETQYF. CDR3 bases: TGCGCCAGCAGTTGGGGGAGGAAAGAGACCCAGTACTTC. The rearrangement uses TRBV5-1 and TRBJ2-5; tentatively, D is TRBD2 (6 bases). The CDR3 has 13 amino acids. Deletions cut 5 bases from V and 3 bases from J, with 11 bases between. CDR1 is SGHRS and CDR2 is YFSETQ in the germline V gene. Looking up the rest from reference TRBV5-1 and TRBJ2-5 gives the full variable domain: KAGVTQTPRYLIKTRGQQVTLSCSPISGHRSVSWYQQTPGQGLQFLFEYFSETQRNKGNFPGRFSGRQFSNSRSEMNVSTLELGDSALYLCASSWGRKETQYFGPGTRLLVL.

This clonotype was counted between two and nine times. The chain combines TRBV7-3 with TRBJ2-3; D tentatively reads TRBD1 or TRBD2 (5 bases each). This CDR3 region has 16 residues. Trimming stripped 5 bases from V and 5 bases from J, with 20 bases between. Germline-derived CDR1 and CDR2 are SGHTA and FQGTGA. CDR3 protein: CASSTTGAGFGDTQYF. Written as DNA, the CDR3 is TGTGCCAGCAGCACAACCGGGGCAGGATTTGGAGATACGCAGTATTTT.

This clonotype was observed many times. The chain links TRBV10-3 to TRBJ1-6; D possibly corresponds to TRBD1 (5 bases). This CDR3 has 12 amino acids. The germline V gene encodes CDR1 ENHRY and CDR2 SYGVKD. V lost 2 bases, J lost 9 bases, and 5 bases lay in between. The CDR3 spells CAISEDSSPLHF. CDR3 nucleotides: TGTGCCATCAGTGAGGACAGTTCACCCCTCCACTTT.

In this sample, this clonotype turned up many times. The junction departs from germline at one end; a sequencing error may be responsible. The chain has TRBV12-3 or TRBV12-4 and TRBJ1-6, with D unresolved. The CDR3 consists of 15 residues. CDR3: CASSLYSSDNSPLHF. The CDR3, as DNA: TGTGCCAGCAGCCTATACTCCTCCGATAATTCACCCCTCCACTTT.

This clonotype showed up many times. This rearrangement joins TRBV28 to TRBJ1-2; D is uncertain. Germline V gives CDR1 MDHEN, CDR2 SYDVKM. The V gene lost 6 bases and the J gene lost 4 bases, with 12 bases spanning the gap. CDR3 length equals 13 residues. The CDR3 sequence: CASSLGSLYGYTF. The CDR3 DNA is TGTGCCAGCAGCCTAGGCTCCCTCTATGGCTACACCTTC.

This clonotype was seen ten or more times. CDR3 sequence reads: CASSLRLQGARGYTF. In DNA, the CDR3 is TGTGCCAGCAGCTTACGGTTACAGGGGGCGCGAGGCTACACCTTC. The chain recombines TRBV7-2 with TRBJ1-2; TRBD1 matches 9 bases. This CDR3 has 15 amino acids. The ends lost 2 bases at V and 8 bases at J; junction bases unmatched: 9. Germline V lookup: CDR1 SGHTA, CDR2 FQGNSA.

This clonotype has at least ten counts. The V call is TRBV10-1, the J call TRBJ1-3; tentatively, D is TRBD1 (5 bases). V gave up 4 bases and J gave up 2 bases, with 6 bases separating them. This CDR3 comprises 13 residues. The germline V gene encodes CDR1 WNHNN and CDR2 SYGVQD (reference sequence). CDR3 sequence: CASSAGPGNTIYF. The CDR3 DNA reads as TGCGCCAGCAGTGCGGGGCCTGGAAACACCATATATTTT.

The chain employs TRBV5-1 and TRBJ1-3; no clear D. Germline lookup yields CDR1 SGHRS and CDR2 YFSETQ. Trimming pared 0 bases from V and 4 bases from J, leaving 8 bases between. This CDR3 comprises 14 residues. CDR3 amino acids: CASSLAAVGNTIYF. CDR3 in DNA: TGCGCCAGCAGCTTGGCGGCAGTGGGAAACACCATATATTTT.

This clonotype was detected ten times or more. The V call is TRBV11-2, the J call TRBJ2-7, with 9 positions matching TRBD1. The CDR3 has 15 residues. Germline V CDR1 and CDR2: SGHAT, FQNNGV. Unmatched junction bases numbered 9, after V lost 6 bases and J lost 3 bases. The CDR3 loop is CASSSPGQGYYEQYF. The CDR3 DNA reads as TGTGCCAGCAGTTCTCCGGGACAGGGATACTACGAGCAGTACTTC. Drawing the rest from reference TRBV11-2 and TRBJ2-7, the complete variable domain is EAGVAQSPRYKIIEKRQSVAFWCNPISGHATLYWYQQILGQGPKLLIQFQNNGVVDDSQLPKDRFSAERLKGVDSTLKIQPAKLEDSAVYLCASSSPGQGYYEQYFGPGTRLTVT.

This clonotype was counted a few times. This chain uses TRBV12-3 or TRBV12-4 with TRBJ1-6; a weak D match, TRBD1 (5 bases). V was cut by 6 bases and J by 6 bases, with 12 bases left in between. The CDR3 runs 14 residues. For the CDR3, the DNA is TGTGCCAGCAGGTCCCAGGGTTTTAATTCACCCCTCCACTTT. As protein: CASRSQGFNSPLHF.

This clonotype was picked up many times. The J gene is TRBJ1-2, the V gene TRBV2; 8 bases are a match to TRBD1. V gave up 6 bases and J gave up 2 bases; unmatched junction bases: 5. Germline assignment: CDR1 SNHLY and CDR2 FYNNEI. This CDR3 spans 14 amino acids. The CDR3 DNA is TGTGCCAGCAGAGACAGGGGCCAAAACTATGGCTACACCTTC. Translation gives CASRDRGQNYGYTF.

The sample holds many counts of this clonotype. The genes are TRBV7-2 and TRBJ2-7, with D tentatively TRBD1 or TRBD2 (5 bases each). Germline CDR1 and CDR2: SGHTA and FQGNSA. Trimming removed 2 bases at V and 3 bases at J, with 8 bases between. The CDR3 spans 13 residues. CDR3 DNA: TGTGCCAGCAGCTTACAGAGGGGCTACGAGCAGTACTTC. It translates to CASSLQRGYEQYF.

This clonotype was detected a few times. DNA of the CDR3: TGTGCCATCTGGACAGGGCCTCGATCCAACACCATATATTTT. It translates to CAIWTGPRSNTIYF. The chain employs TRBV10-3 and TRBJ1-3, with 8 bases identical to TRBD1. The CDR3 runs 14 residues. The V gene's germline CDR1 is ENHRY and CDR2 SYGVKD. The V gene end was trimmed by 8 bases and the J gene end by 7 bases; junction bases not matched to a gene: 10.

This rearrangement joins TRBV20-1 to TRBJ1-1, with 10 bases aligning to TRBD1. Germline V gene sequence: CDR1 DFQATT, CDR2 SNEGSKA (reference sequence). The CDR3 is 14 amino acids. After removal of 6 bases from V and 4 bases from J, the junction contained 8 bases not matched to a gene. This chain's CDR3 is CSAEDRGRGTEAFF. The CDR3, as DNA: TGCAGTGCGGAAGACAGGGGGCGCGGCACTGAAGCTTTCTTT.

This clonotype appeared many times. V usage is TRBV18 and J usage is TRBJ2-3; D call uncertain. V was pared by 2 bases and J by 2 bases, with 5 bases between. Per the germline V gene, CDR1 is KGHSH and CDR2 is LQKENI. CDR3 length: 13 residues. The CDR3 reads CASSPTITDTQYF. Here the CDR3 DNA reads TGTGCCAGCTCACCAACCATCACAGATACGCAGTATTTT. Based on the CDR3 plus reference TRBV18 and TRBJ2-3, the full variable domain is NAGVMQNPRHLVRRRGQEARLRCSPMKGHSHVYWYRQLPEEGLKFMVYLQKENIIDESGMPKERFSAEFPKEGPSILRIQQVVRGDSAAYFCASSPTITDTQYFGPGTRLTVL.

J is TRBJ2-2 and V is TRBV6-4; D call uncertain. V lost 6 bases and J 1 base, leaving 12 bases between the germline ends. Germline CDR1 is MRHNA and CDR2 is SNTAGT. The CDR3 is 15 residues long. In DNA, the CDR3 is TGTGCCAGCAGCGCCACACTGGAGAACACCGGGGAGCTGTTTTTT. Its translation is CASSATLENTGELFF.

This chain uses TRBV20-1 with TRBJ1-2; tentatively, D is TRBD1 (6 bases). This CDR3 is 13 amino acids long. Deletions cut 7 bases from V and 6 bases from J, with 18 bases between. Germline loops: CDR1 DFQATT, CDR2 SNEGSKA (reference sequence). CDR3 nucleotides: TGCAGTGTACCCGGACAGAATAATCATGGCTACACCTTC. Encoded protein: CSVPGQNNHGYTF.

The table lists this clonotype with a count of one. The chain links TRBV9 to TRBJ2-3; D not resolved. V gave up 0 bases and J gave up 2 bases, with 4 bases separating them. The CDR3 sequence is 13 residues long. The germline CDR1 and CDR2 sequences are SGDLS and YYNGEE. The CDR3 region is CASSVEVTDTQYF. The CDR3 DNA is TGTGCCAGCAGCGTAGAGGTCACAGATACGCAGTATTTT.

This clonotype was detected many times. The chain is built from TRBV28 and TRBJ2-1, with TRBD2 matching over 10 bases. V shed 8 bases and J 6 bases; nucleotides not matched to a gene: 4. This CDR3 comprises 13 residues. From germline, CDR1 is MDHEN and CDR2 SYDVKM. This chain's CDR3 is CASVRLAGNEQFF. The CDR3 region has the DNA TGTGCCAGCGTACGACTAGCGGGCAATGAGCAGTTCTTC.

Only a few counts were recorded for this clonotype. The genes are TRBV7-9 and TRBJ2-7; 7 bases agree with TRBD1. Germline CDR1 SEHNR, CDR2 FQNEAQ (reference sequence). The CDR3 spans 13 residues. Losses at the gene ends were 5 bases for V and 9 bases for J; bases not matched to a gene: 10. The CDR3 DNA sequence: TGTGCCAGCAGCCCGAGACAGGGCGGTGTGCAGTACTTC. Its protein product is CASSPRQGGVQYF. The full variable domain, completed using reference TRBV7-9 and TRBJ2-7, is DTGVSQNPRHKITKRGQNVTFRCDPISEHNRLYWYRQTLGQGPEFLTYFQNEAQLEKSRLLSDRFSAERPKGSFSTLEIQRTEQGDSAMYLCASSPRQGGVQYFGPGTRLTVT.

The V call is TRBV4-1, the J call TRBJ2-5, with a possible D match to TRBD2 (6 bases). Trimming stripped 7 bases from V and 5 bases from J, with 20 bases between. From germline, CDR1 is MGHRA and CDR2 YSYEKL. This CDR3 comprises 15 residues. The CDR3 sequence is CASKLGDWRGETQYF. CDR3 nucleotides: TGCGCCAGCAAATTGGGGGACTGGCGAGGGGAGACCCAGTACTTC.

The chain links TRBV7-8 to TRBJ1-2; D gene ambiguous. Germline assignment: CDR1 SGHVS and CDR2 FQNEAQ. The V end was cut by 1 base, the J end by 4 bases, with 13 bases between. The CDR3 has 15 residues. CDR3 loop: CASSLGAASGYGYTF. The DNA of the CDR3 is TGTGCCAGCAGCTTAGGAGCCGCATCGGGCTATGGCTACACCTTC. Looking up the rest from reference TRBV7-8 and TRBJ1-2 gives the full variable domain: GAGVSQSPRYKVAKRGQDVALRCDPISGHVSLFWYQQALGQGPEFLTYFQNEAQLDKSGLPSDRFFAERPEGSVSTLKIQRTQQEDSAVYLCASSLGAASGYGYTFGSGTRLTVV.

This clonotype has more than one count but fewer than ten. This chain joins TRBV19 and TRBJ2-1; 7 bases match TRBD2. Germline loops: CDR1 LNHDA, CDR2 SQIVND (reference sequence). This CDR3 has 15 residues. V was clipped by 6 bases and J by 2 bases; unmatched bases: 7. CDR3 coding DNA: TGTGCCAGTAGGGCGGGAGCGCCTCCCTACAATGAGCAGTTCTTC. Translating gives CASRAGAPPYNEQFF.

The gene calls are TRBV19 and TRBJ2-6; D unclear. This CDR3 has 15 residues. Trimming took off 4 bases at V and 0 bases at J, with 7 bases between the two ends. From germline, CDR1 is LNHDA and CDR2 SQIVND (reference sequence). The CDR3 nucleotides are TGTGCCAGTAGTACCTTGAGCTCTGGGGCCAACGTCCTGACTTTC. It translates to CASSTLSSGANVLTF.

As concerns this clonotype: This may arise from a read error, as a much more abundant clone is one base away. Here the CDR3 reads CASGQGWDRGSGTEAFF. The DNA for the CDR3 is TGTGCCAGCGGCCAAGGGTGGGACAGGGGTAGCGGAACTGAAGCTTTCTTT. The chain uses TRBV4-2 and TRBJ1-1; 10 positions agree with TRBD1. The CDR3 length is 17 residues. Germline V gene data show CDR1 as LGHNA and CDR2 as YNFKEQ.

This clonotype has more than one count but fewer than ten. This chain joins TRBV5-1 and TRBJ2-1; TRBD1 aligns across 12 bases. CDR1 and CDR2 (germline): SGHRS, YFSETQ. The CDR3 extends over 19 amino acids. Unmatched junction bases numbered 17, after V lost 3 bases and J lost 7 bases. The CDR3 DNA reads TGCGCCAGCAGCTCACCGGGACAGGGGGCGGCACTAGCGGGAAATGAGCAGTTCTTC. Its translation: CASSSPGQGAALAGNEQFF.